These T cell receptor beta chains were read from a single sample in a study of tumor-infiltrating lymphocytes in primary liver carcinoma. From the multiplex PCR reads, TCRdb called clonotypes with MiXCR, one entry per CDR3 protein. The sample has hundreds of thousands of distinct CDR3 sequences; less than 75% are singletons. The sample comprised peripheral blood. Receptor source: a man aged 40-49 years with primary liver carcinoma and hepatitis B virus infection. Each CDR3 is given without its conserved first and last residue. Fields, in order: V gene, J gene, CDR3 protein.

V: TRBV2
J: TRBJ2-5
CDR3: VSRRQEETQY

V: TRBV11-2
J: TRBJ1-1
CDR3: ARSSVVNTEAF

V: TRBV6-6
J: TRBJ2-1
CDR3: ASSYPGDGYNERL

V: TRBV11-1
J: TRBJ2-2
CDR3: VNSPGPSGANTGELF

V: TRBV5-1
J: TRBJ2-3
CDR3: ASSFSDSPTDTQY

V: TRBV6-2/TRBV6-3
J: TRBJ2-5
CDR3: ASSYQETEY

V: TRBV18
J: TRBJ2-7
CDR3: ASSPQSRDEQY

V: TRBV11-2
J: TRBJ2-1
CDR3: ASSQALGHGDEQF

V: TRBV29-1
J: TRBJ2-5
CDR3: SVVLGETQY

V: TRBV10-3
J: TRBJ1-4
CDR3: ASGEPNEKLF

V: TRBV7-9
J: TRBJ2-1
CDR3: ASSFGGTSYNEQF

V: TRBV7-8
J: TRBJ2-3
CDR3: ASSYVGWREGAVDTQY

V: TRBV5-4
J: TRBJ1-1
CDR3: ASSMEVRTEAF

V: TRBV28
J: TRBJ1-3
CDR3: ASRSDSNIFSGNTIY

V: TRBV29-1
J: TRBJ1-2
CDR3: SAGTDYGYT

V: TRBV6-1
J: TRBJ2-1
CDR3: ASCEGLGEQF

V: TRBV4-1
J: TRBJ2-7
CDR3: AISRVAWVSYEQY

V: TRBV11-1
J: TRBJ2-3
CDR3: ASSPLGQDTQY

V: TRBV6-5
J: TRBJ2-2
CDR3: ASSRLSEGTGELF

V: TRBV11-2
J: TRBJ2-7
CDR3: ASSLELAGYEQY

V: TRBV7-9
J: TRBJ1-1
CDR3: ASSLAQGRSEAF

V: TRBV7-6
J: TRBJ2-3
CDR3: ASSPGSSYTDTQY

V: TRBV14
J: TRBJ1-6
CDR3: ASSGQGRSPLH

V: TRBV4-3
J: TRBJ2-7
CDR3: ASSQDRASCYEQY

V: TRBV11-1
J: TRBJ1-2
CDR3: AISLGPSDYT

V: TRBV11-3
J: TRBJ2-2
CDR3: ANSRDRMNTGELL

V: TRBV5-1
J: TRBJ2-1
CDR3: ASSYAGLAGGDEQF

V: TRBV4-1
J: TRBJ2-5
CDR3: ASSQDGTSGQETLY

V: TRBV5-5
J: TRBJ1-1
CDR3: ASSRDRGPEAF

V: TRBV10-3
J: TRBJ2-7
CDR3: AISRDSQYEQY

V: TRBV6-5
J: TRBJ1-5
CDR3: ASSYSGTGNQPQH

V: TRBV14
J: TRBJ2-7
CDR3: ASSLLRMERKY

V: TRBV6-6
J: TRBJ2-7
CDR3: ASSHNLGQLTHYDQY

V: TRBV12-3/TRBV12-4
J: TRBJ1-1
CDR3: ASSTGRPEAF

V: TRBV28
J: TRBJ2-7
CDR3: AISRLVGPYEQY

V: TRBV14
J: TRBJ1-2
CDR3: ASSHIRDGYYGYT

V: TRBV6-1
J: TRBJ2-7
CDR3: ASIPGLADSYEQY

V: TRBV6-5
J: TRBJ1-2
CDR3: ASSLGEGLYGYT

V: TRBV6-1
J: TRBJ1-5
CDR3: ASMGGAVGWPQH

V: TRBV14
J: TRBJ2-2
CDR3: ASSLRSGKQGQNTGELF

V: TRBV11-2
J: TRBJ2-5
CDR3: VSSLRLIQETQY

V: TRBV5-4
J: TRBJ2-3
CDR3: ASSNGPTDTQY

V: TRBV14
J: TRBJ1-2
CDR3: ASSQAVTGSNGYT

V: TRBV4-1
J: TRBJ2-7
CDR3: ASSQIQGVSYEQY

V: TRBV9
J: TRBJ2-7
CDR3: ASSVDSGSGEQY